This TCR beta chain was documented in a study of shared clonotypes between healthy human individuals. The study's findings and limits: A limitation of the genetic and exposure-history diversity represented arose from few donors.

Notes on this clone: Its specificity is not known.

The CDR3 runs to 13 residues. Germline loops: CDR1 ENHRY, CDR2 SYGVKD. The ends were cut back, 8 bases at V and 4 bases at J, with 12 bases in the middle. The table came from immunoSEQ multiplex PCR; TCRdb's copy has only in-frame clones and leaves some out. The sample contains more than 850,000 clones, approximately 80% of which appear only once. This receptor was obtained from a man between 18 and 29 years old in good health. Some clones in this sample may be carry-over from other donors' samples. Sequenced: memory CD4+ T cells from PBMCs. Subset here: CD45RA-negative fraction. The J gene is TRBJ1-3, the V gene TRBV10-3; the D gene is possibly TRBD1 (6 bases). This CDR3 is CAIGPGTGNTIYF. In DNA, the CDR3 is TGTGCCATCGGGCCCGGGACAGGAAACACCATATATTTT.